This TCR beta chain was retrieved from a study of lung T cells in sarcoidosis with Löfgren's syndrome. The CDR3 extends over 13 amino acids. Trimming took 1 base from V and 7 from J, leaving 8 bases between them. The germline gives CDR1 SNHLY, CDR2 FYNNEI. TCRdb redid the calling of the reads with MiXCR, one entry per CDR3 protein. The sample lists roughly 19,000 distinct CDR3 sequences, about 20% occurring once. This clonotype was observed many times. Sequencing input: CD4+ T cells from PBMCs. The V call is TRBV2, the J call TRBJ2-4; D is possibly TRBD1 or TRBD2 (5 bases each). The clonotype originates from a human donor with sarcoidosis (Löfgren's syndrome or another form), or a control subject (not recorded which). The CDR3 is CASSEGGLNIQYF. In DNA form, the CDR3 reads TGTGCCAGCAGTGAAGGGGGGTTGAACATTCAGTACTTC.